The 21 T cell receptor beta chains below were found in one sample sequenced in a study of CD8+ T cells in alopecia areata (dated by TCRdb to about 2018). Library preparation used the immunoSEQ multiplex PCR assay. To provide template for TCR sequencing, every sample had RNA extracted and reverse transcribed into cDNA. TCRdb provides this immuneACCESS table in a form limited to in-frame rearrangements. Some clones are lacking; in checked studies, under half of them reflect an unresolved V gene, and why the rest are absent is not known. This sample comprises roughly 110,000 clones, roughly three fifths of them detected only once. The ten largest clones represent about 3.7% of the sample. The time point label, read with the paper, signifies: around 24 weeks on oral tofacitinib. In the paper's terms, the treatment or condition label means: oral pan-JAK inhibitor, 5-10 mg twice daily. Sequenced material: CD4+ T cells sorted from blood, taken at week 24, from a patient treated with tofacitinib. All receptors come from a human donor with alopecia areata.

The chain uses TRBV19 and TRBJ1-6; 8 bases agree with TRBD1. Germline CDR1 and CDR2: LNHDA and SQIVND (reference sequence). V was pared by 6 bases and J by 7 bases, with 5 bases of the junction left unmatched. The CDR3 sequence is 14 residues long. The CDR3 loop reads CASRDRQGNSPLHF. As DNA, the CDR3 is TGTGCCAGTAGAGATAGACAGGGGAATTCACCCCTCCACTTT.

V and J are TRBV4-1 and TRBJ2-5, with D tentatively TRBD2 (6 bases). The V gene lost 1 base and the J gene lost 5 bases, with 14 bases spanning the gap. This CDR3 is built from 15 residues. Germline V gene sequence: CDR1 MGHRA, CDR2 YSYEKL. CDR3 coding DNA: TGCGCCAGCAGCCAAGCCCCGACTAGGTTGGAGACCCAGTACTTC. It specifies CASSQAPTRLETQYF.

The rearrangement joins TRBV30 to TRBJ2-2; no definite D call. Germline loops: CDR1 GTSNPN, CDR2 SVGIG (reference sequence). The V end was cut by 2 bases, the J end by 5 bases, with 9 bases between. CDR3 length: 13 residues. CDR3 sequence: CAWSLMRTGELFF. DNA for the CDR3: TGTGCCTGGAGTCTTATGAGAACCGGGGAGCTGTTTTTT.

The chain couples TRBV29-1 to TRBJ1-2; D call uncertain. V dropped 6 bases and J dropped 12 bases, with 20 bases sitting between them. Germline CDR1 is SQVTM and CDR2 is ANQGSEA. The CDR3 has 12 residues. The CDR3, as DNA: TGCAGCGTCCGAGGGAGGGTCGGGGTAGACACCTTC. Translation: CSVRGRVGVDTF.

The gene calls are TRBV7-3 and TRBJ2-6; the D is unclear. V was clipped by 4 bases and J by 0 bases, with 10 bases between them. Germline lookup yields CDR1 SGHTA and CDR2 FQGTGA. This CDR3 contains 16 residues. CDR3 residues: CASSSPIGSGANVLTF. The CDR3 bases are TGTGCCAGCAGCTCCCCTATAGGCTCTGGGGCCAACGTCCTGACTTTC. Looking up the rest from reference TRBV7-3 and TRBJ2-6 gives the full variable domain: GAGVSQTPSNKVTEKGKYVELRCDPISGHTALYWYRQSLGQGPEFLIYFQGTGAADDSGLPNDRFFAVRPEGSVSTLKIQRTERGDSAVYLCASSSPIGSGANVLTFGAGSRLTVL.

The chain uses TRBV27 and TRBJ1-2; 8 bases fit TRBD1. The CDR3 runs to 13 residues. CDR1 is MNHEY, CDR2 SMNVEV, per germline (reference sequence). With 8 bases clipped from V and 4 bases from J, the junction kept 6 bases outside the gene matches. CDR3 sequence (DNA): TGTGCCAGCGGCAGGGGGCGAGGCTATGGCTACACCTTC. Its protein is CASGRGRGYGYTF.

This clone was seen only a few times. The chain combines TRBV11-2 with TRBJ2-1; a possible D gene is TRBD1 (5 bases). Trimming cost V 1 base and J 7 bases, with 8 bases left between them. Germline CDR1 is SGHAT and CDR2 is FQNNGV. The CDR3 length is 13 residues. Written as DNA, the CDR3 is TGTGCCAGCAGCTTAGGACAGCCGAATGAGCAGTTCTTC. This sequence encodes CASSLGQPNEQFF.

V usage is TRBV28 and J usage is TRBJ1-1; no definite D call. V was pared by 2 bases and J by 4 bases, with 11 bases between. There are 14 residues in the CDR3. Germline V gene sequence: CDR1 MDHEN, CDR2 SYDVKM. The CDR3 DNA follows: TGTGCCAGCAGTTTACGCCCGACGCTCACTGAAGCTTTCTTT. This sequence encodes CASSLRPTLTEAFF.

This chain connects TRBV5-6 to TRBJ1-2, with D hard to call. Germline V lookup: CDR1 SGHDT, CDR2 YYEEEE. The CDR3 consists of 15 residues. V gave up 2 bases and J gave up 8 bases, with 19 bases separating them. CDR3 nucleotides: TGTGCCAGCAGCTTCGGACGGCCTCCCGTCGGCGGCTACACCTTC. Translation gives CASSFGRPPVGGYTF.

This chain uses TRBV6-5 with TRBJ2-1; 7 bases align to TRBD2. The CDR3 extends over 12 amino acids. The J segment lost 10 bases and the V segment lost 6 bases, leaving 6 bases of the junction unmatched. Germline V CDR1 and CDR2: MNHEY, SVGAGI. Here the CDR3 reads CASRSLADEQFF. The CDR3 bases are TGTGCCAGCAGATCCCTAGCGGACGAGCAGTTCTTC.

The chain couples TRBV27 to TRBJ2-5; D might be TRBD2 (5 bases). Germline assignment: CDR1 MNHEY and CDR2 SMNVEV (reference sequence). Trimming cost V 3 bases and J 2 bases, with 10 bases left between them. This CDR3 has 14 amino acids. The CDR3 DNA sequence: TGTGCCAGCAGTTTTGCCGGGGTACAAGAGACCCAGTACTTC. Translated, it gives CASSFAGVQETQYF.

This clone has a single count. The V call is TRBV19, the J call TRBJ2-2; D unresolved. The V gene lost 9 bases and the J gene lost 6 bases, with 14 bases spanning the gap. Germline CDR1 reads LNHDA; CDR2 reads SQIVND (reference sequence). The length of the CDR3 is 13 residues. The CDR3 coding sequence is TGTGCCAGCCGCATCGGATACCCCGGGGAGCTGTTTTTT. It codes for CASRIGYPGELFF. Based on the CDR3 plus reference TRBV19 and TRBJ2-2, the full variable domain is DGGITQSPKYLFRKEGQNVTLSCEQNLNHDAMYWYRQDPGQGLRLIYYSQIVNDFQKGDIAEGYSVSREKKESFPLTVTSAQKNPTAFYLCASRIGYPGELFFGEGSRLTVL.

The CDR3 DNA reads as TGTGCCAGCAGGGTAACCTATAATTCACCCCTCCACTTT. As protein: CASRVTYNSPLHF. This rearrangement joins TRBV6-5 to TRBJ1-6; D ambiguous. CDR1 MNHEY and CDR2 SVGAGI come from the germline V gene. The CDR3 is 13 amino acids. Trimming stripped 6 bases from V and 2 bases from J, with 5 bases between.

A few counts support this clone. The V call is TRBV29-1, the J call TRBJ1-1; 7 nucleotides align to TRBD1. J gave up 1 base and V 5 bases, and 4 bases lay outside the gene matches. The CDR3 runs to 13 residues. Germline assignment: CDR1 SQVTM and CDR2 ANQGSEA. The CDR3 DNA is TGCAGCGTTTCACAGGGGCGGAACACTGAAGCTTTCTTT. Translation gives CSVSQGRNTEAFF.

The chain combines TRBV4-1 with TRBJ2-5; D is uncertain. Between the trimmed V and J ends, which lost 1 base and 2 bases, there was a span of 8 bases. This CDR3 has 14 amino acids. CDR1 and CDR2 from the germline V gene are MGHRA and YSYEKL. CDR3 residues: CASSQGAGQETQYF. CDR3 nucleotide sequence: TGCGCCAGCAGCCAAGGGGCCGGACAAGAGACCCAGTACTTC.

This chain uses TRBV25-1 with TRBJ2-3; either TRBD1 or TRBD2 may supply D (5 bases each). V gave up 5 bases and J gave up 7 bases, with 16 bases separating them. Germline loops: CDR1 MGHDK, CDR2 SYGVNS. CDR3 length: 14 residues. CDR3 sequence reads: CASSMGPRSHTQYF. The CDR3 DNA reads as TGTGCCAGCAGTATGGGACCGAGATCTCATACGCAGTATTTT.

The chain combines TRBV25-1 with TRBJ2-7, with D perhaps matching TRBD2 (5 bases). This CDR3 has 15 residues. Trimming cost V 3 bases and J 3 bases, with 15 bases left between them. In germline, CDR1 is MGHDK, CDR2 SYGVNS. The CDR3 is CASSEEEDGDYEQYF. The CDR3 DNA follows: TGTGCCAGCAGTGAGGAGGAGGACGGCGACTACGAGCAGTACTTC.

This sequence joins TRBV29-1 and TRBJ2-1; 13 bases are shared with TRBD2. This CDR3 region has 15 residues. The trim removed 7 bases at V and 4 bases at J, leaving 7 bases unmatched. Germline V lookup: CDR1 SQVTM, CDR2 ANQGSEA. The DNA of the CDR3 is TGCAGCGCGAGGGAACTAGCGGGGGGGTACAATGAGCAGTTCTTC. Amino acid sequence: CSARELAGGYNEQFF.

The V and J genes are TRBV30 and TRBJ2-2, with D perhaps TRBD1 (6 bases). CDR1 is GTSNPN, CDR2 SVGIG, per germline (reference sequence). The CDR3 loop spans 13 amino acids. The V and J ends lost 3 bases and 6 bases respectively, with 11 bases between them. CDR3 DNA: TGTGCCTGGAGCCTACAGGGACCCGGGGAGCTGTTTTTT. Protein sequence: CAWSLQGPGELFF.

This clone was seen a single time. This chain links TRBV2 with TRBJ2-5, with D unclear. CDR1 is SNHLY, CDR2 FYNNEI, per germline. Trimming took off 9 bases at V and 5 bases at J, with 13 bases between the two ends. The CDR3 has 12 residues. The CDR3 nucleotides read TGTGCCAGTGTTGGACCCCCCGAGACCCAGTACTTC. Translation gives CASVGPPETQYF.

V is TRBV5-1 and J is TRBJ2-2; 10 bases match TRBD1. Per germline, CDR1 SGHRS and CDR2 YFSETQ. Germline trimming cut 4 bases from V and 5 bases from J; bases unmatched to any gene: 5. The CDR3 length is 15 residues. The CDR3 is CASSRQGAQTGELFF. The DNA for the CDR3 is TGCGCCAGCAGCCGACAGGGGGCGCAAACCGGGGAGCTGTTTTTT.